This T cell receptor beta chain is from a study of cytomegalovirus exposure and HLA in healthy donors. General study results and limits: Altogether, 150 to 200 TCR beta chains were recorded as cytomegalovirus-associated. It was found in a later analysis that first-cohort TCR clusters tended to co-occur in the approximately 120 validation repertoires. Rare TCR sequences dominated, though some public TCRs recurred in many donors.

Per the germline V gene, CDR1 is LGHNA and CDR2 is YNFKEQ. Unmatched junction bases numbered 1, after V lost 0 bases and J lost 8 bases. The CDR3 loop spans 14 amino acids. Clones were sequenced by immunoSEQ multiplex PCR, and TCRdb holds only the in-frame ones, with some missing. The sample has about 71,000 clones; about 94% are singletons. About this clone itself: The antigen is not known.

The sample taken for sequencing was PBMCs. This receptor was obtained from a woman between 18 and 30 years old in good health and CMV-seronegative. This rearrangement joins TRBV4-2 to TRBJ1-6; 7 bases align to TRBD1. CDR3 loop: CASSQDQGDSPLHF. The CDR3 coding sequence is TGTGCCAGCAGCCAAGACCAGGGGGATTCACCCCTCCACTTT.